This TCR beta chain appears in the sequencing data of a study of cytomegalovirus exposure and HLA in healthy donors. Study at large: The 120 or so validation repertoires used the same platform as the approximately 620 first-cohort repertoires (as reported by a later analysis).

This clone has just one count. With 2 bases clipped from V and 4 bases from J, the junction kept 11 bases outside the gene matches. Germline loops: CDR1 MNHEY, CDR2 SMNVEV (reference sequence). The CDR3 runs to 19 residues. Libraries were prepared by immunoSEQ multiplex PCR; TCRdb keeps only in-frame clonotypes and omits some of them. The sample carries 150,000 to 200,000 clones, 84% recorded once. This TCR was recovered from a man between 18 and 35 years old in good health and CMV-seropositive. Sequencing used PBMCs. The V and J genes are TRBV27 and TRBJ2-1, with 13 bases fitting TRBD2. The CDR3 coding sequence is TGTGCCAGCAGTTTAGGTGGGACTAGCGGGATTACTGGTTACAATGAGCAGTTCTTC. The encoded protein is CASSLGGTSGITGYNEQFF.